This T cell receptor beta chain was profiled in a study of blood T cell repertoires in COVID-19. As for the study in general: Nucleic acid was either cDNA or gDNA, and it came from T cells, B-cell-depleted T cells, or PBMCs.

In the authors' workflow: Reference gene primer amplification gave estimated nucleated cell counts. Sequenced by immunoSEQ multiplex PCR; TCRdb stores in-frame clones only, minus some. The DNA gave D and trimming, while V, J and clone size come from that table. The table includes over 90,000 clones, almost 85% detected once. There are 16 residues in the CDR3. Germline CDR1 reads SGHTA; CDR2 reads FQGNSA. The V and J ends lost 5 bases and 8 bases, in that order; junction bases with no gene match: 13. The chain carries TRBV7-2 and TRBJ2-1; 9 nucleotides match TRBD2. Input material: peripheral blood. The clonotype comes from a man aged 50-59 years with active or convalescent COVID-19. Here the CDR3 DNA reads TGTGCCAGCAGCCCCCAGTGGCGGGGGGGCTCACATGAGCAGTTCTTC. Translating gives CASSPQWRGGSHEQFF.